This T cell receptor beta chain was sequenced during a study of T cell changes during pregnancy in multiple sclerosis. Per the germline V gene, CDR1 is ENHRY and CDR2 is SYGVKD. The CDR3 sequence is 13 residues long. The V end was cut by 6 bases, the J end by 2 bases, with 10 bases between. Here immunoSEQ multiplex PCR was the method, and the copy in TCRdb shows in-frame clones only, minus some. The repertoire consists of roughly 110,000 clones, with less than 95% occurring once and the leading ten covering just under 0.8%. The material was peripheral blood, obtained in the third trimester of pregnancy. This clonotype was obtained from a female donor in good health, enrolled as a control in a pregnancy study. The rearrangement uses TRBV10-3 and TRBJ1-2; no clear D. The CDR3 sequence: CAISEDGNYGYTF. The CDR3 DNA is TGTGCCATCAGCGAGGACGGGAACTATGGCTACACCTTC.